These T cell receptor beta chains were read from a single sample in a study of shared clonotypes between healthy human individuals. Repertoires were generated with immunoSEQ multiplex PCR, while TCRdb's copy carries only in-frame clones and drops some. The sample consists of about 1.1 million clones, 60% to 85% of them appearing once. Sequencing input: memory CD4+ T cells from PBMCs. These receptor sequences come from a man aged 18 to 35 in good health. Some clones in this sample may be carry-over from other donors' samples. The CDR3 runs from the conserved cysteine through the conserved F or W. D genes are given only for firm matches. Expanded clones get a size class; other rows say once, few or many, or leave the size out.

V: TRBV7-9
J: TRBJ2-5
size: many
D: .
CDR3: CASSLGILVETQYF
DNA: TGTGCCAGCAGCTTGGGGATTCTCGTGGAGACCCAGTACTTC

V: TRBV4-1
J: TRBJ2-7
size: .
D: TRBD1
CDR3: CASSQGTQGASEQYF
DNA: TGCGCCAGCAGCCAAGGTACGCAGGGGGCGAGCGAGCAGTACTTC

V: TRBV18
J: TRBJ1-1
size: .
D: .
CDR3: CASDSGGNTEAFF
DNA: TGTGCCAGCGACTCGGGGGGGAACACTGAAGCTTTCTTT

V: TRBV29-1
J: TRBJ2-5
size: .
D: TRBD1
CDR3: CSVHPGTGLETQYF
DNA: TGCAGCGTTCACCCCGGGACAGGCCTAGAGACCCAGTACTTC

V: TRBV7-9
J: TRBJ1-2
size: .
D: .
CDR3: CASSLDRLGSYTF
DNA: TGTGCCAGCAGCTTAGACAGATTGGGTAGCTACACCTTC

V: TRBV6-1
J: TRBJ1-3
size: .
D: .
CDR3: CAGRQSGSGNTIYF
DNA: TGTGCCGGCCGACAGTCTGGCTCTGGAAACACCATATATTTT

V: TRBV28
J: TRBJ1-5
size: .
D: .
CDR3: CASMGLHQPQHF
DNA: TGTGCCAGTATGGGGTTACATCAGCCCCAGCATTTT

V: TRBV6-1
J: TRBJ2-7
size: .
D: TRBD1
CDR3: CASRDRVYEQYF
DNA: TGTGCCAGCCGGGACAGGGTCTACGAGCAGTACTTC

V: TRBV27
J: TRBJ2-7
size: .
D: TRBD2
CDR3: CASSFALGGEQYF
DNA: TGTGCCAGCAGTTTCGCCTTGGGGGGGGAGCAGTACTTC

V: TRBV6-6
J: TRBJ1-5
size: .
D: TRBD1
CDR3: CASSQTGTAINQPQHF
DNA: TGTGCCAGCAGTCAGACCGGGACAGCTATCAATCAGCCCCAGCATTTT

V: TRBV27
J: TRBJ1-2
size: .
D: TRBD1
CDR3: CASSLSVRDRGYDYGYTF
DNA: TGTGCCAGCAGTTTATCGGTGAGGGACAGGGGGTACGACTATGGCTACACCTTC

V: TRBV4-2
J: TRBJ2-7
size: .
D: .
CDR3: CASSQGAIRSDEQYF
DNA: TGTGCCAGCAGCCAAGGGGCGATAAGATCCGACGAGCAGTACTTC

V: TRBV5-1
J: TRBJ2-5
size: .
D: .
CDR3: CASSLQSMETQYF
DNA: TGCGCCAGCAGCCTACAGTCAATGGAGACCCAGTACTTC

V: TRBV9
J: TRBJ2-3
size: .
D: TRBD2
CDR3: CASSSLAGGPWSTDTQYF
DNA: TGTGCCAGCAGCTCACTAGCGGGAGGGCCGTGGAGCACAGATACGCAGTATTTT

V: TRBV7-8
J: TRBJ2-1
size: .
D: .
CDR3: CASSLVQGAPNEQFF
DNA: TGTGCCAGCAGCTTAGTACAGGGAGCCCCAAATGAGCAGTTCTTC

V: TRBV7-6
J: TRBJ1-1
size: .
D: .
CDR3: CASGPFDWSTEAFF
DNA: TGTGCCAGCGGTCCTTTCGATTGGAGCACTGAAGCTTTCTTT

V: TRBV5-1
J: TRBJ1-1
size: few
D: TRBD1
CDR3: CASTNRGRGNTEAFF
DNA: TGCGCCAGCACGAACAGGGGGCGCGGGAACACTGAAGCTTTCTTT

V: TRBV11-2
J: TRBJ2-1
size: .
D: TRBD2
CDR3: CASSLGTSSNEQFF
DNA: TGTGCCAGCAGCTTAGGGACTAGCAGCAATGAGCAGTTCTTC

V: TRBV5-1
J: TRBJ2-3
size: .
D: .
CDR3: CASSGGSGDTQYF
DNA: TGCGCCAGCAGCGGTGGATCCGGGGATACGCAGTATTTT

V: TRBV4-1
J: TRBJ2-7
size: .
D: TRBD2
CDR3: CASSQVGGGPTEQYF
DNA: TGCGCCAGCAGCCAAGTGGGGGGAGGGCCGACCGAGCAGTACTTC

V: TRBV6-5
J: TRBJ2-7
size: .
D: .
CDR3: CASSYVRGTEQYF
DNA: TGTGCCAGCAGTTACGTCCGGGGTACCGAGCAGTACTTC

V: TRBV7-3
J: TRBJ2-1
size: .
D: TRBD2
CDR3: CASSLTGGSGSYEQFF
DNA: TGTGCCAGCAGCTTAACTGGGGGTAGCGGGAGCTATGAGCAGTTCTTC

V: TRBV28
J: TRBJ1-5
size: .
D: TRBD1
CDR3: CASSKTGVGNQPQHF
DNA: TGTGCCAGCAGCAAGACAGGGGTGGGCAATCAGCCCCAGCATTTT

V: TRBV27
J: TRBJ1-1
size: .
D: .
CDR3: CASSLSWLGNTEAFF
DNA: TGTGCCAGCAGTTTATCGTGGTTGGGGAACACTGAAGCTTTCTTT

V: TRBV6-1
J: TRBJ2-5
size: .
D: .
CDR3: CASSDLGAQYQETQYF
DNA: TGTGCCAGCAGTGACCTGGGGGCCCAGTACCAAGAGACCCAGTACTTC

V: TRBV5-1
J: TRBJ2-2
size: .
D: .
CDR3: CASSALKTNTGELFF
DNA: TGCGCCAGCAGCGCGCTAAAGACGAACACCGGGGAGCTGTTTTTT

V: TRBV19
J: TRBJ1-2
size: .
D: TRBD1
CDR3: CASSSYAGTGGRGYTF
DNA: TGTGCCAGTAGTTCTTATGCCGGGACAGGGGGCCGTGGCTACACCTTC

V: TRBV27
J: TRBJ2-5
size: .
D: .
CDR3: CASSPRRGETQYF
DNA: TGTGCCAGCAGTCCCCGCCGGGGAGAGACCCAGTACTTC